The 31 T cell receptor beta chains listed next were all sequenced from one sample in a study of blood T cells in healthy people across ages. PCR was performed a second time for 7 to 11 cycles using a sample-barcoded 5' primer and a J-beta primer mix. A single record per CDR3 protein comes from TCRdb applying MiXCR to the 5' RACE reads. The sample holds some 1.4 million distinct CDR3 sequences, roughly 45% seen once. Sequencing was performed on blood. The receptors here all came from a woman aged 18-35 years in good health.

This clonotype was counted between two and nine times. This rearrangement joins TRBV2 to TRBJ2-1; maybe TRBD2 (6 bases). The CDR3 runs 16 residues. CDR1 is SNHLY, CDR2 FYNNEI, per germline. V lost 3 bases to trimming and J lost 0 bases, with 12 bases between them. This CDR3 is CASSDGGTPSYNEQFF. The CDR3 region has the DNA TGTGCCAGCAGTGATGGCGGGACGCCCTCCTACAATGAGCAGTTCTTC.

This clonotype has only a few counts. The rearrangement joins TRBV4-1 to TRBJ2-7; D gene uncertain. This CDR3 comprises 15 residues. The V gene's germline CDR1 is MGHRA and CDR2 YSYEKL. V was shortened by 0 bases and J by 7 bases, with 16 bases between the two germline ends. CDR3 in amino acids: CASSQEPRTAVEQYF. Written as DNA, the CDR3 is TGCGCCAGCAGCCAAGAGCCGAGGACGGCCGTTGAGCAGTACTTC.

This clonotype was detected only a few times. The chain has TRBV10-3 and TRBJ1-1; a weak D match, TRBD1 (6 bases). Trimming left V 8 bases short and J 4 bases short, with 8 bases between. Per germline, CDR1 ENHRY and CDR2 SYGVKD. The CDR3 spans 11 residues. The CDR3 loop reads CAILGGTEAFF. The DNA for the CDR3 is TGTGCCATCTTAGGGGGCACTGAAGCTTTCTTT.

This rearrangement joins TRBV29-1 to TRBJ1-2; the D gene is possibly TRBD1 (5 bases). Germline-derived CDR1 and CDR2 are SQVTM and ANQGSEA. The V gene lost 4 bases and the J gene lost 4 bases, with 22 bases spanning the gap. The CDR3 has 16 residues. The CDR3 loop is CSVGGGGKGRSYGYTF. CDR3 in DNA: TGCAGCGTTGGGGGCGGAGGGAAGGGGAGATCCTATGGCTACACCTTC. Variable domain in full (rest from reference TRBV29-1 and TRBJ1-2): SAVISQKPSRDICQRGTSLTIQCQVDSQVTMMFWYRQQPGQSLTLIATANQGSEATYESGFVIDKFPISRPNLTFSTLTVSNMSPEDSSIYLCSVGGGGKGRSYGYTFGSGTRLTVV.

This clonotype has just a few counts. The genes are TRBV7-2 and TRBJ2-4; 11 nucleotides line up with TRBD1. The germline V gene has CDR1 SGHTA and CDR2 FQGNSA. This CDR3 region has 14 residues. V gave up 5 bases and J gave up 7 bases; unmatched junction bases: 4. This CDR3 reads CASSEGQGANIQYF. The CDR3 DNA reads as TGTGCCAGCAGCGAAGGACAGGGGGCGAACATTCAGTACTTC. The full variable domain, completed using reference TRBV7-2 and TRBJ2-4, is GAGVSQSPSNKVTEKGKDVELRCDPISGHTALYWYRQSLGQGLEFLIYFQGNSAPDKSGLPSDRFSAERTGGSVSTLTIQRTQQEDSAVYLCASSEGQGANIQYFGAGTRLSVL.

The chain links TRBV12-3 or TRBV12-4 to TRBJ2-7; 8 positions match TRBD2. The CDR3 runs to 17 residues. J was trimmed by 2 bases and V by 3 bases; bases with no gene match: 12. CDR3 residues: CASSFGGGSPTAYEQYF. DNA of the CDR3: TGTGCCAGCAGTTTCGGGGGGGGAAGCCCCACCGCCTACGAGCAGTACTTC.

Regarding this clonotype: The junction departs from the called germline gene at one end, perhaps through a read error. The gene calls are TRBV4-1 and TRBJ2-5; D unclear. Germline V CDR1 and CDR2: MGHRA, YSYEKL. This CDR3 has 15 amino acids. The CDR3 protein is CASSEDRATYNEQYF. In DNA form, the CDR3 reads TGCGCCAGCAGCGAAGACCGGGCCACCTACAATGAGCAGTACTTC.

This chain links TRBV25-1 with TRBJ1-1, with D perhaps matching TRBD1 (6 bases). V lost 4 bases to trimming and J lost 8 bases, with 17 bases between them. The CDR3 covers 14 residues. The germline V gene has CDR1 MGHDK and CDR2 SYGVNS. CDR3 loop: CASSGPGGAAEAFF. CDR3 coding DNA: TGTGCCAGCAGTGGCCCTGGGGGGGCCGCCGAAGCTTTCTTT.

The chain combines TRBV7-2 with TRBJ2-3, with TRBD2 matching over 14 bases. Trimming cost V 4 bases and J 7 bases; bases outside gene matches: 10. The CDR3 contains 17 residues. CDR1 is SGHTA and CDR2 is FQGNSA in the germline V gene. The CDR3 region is CASSSKTSGGEGNTQYF. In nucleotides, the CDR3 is TGTGCCAGCAGCTCAAAGACTAGCGGGGGGGAGGGGAATACGCAGTATTTT. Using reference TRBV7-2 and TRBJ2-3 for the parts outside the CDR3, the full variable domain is GAGVSQSPSNKVTEKGKDVELRCDPISGHTALYWYRQSLGQGLEFLIYFQGNSAPDKSGLPSDRFSAERTGGSVSTLTIQRTQQEDSAVYLCASSSKTSGGEGNTQYFGPGTRLTVL.

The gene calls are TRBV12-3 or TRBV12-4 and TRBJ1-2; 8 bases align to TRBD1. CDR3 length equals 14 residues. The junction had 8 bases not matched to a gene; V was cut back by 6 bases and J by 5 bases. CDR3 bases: TGTGCCAGCAGCCCACAAGACAGGGGTTATGGCTACACCTTC. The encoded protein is CASSPQDRGYGYTF.

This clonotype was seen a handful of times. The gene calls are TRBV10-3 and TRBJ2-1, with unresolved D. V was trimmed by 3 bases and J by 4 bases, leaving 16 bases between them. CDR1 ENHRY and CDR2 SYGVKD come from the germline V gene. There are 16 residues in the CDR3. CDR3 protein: CAISDRLLHVYNEQFF. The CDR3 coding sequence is TGTGCCATCAGTGACAGACTCCTCCACGTTTACAATGAGCAGTTCTTC.

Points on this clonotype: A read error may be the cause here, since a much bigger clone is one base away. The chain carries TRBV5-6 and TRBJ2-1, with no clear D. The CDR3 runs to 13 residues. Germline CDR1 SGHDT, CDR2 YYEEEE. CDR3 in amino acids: CDSSLPGYNEQFF. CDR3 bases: TGTGACAGCAGCTTGCCCGGATACAATGAGCAGTTCTTC. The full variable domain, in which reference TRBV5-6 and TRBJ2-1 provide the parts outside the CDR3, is DAGVTQSPTHLIKTRGQQVTLRCSPKSGHDTVSWYQQALGQGPQFIFQYYEEEERQRGNFPDRFSGHQFPNYSSELNVNALLLGDSALYLCDSSLPGYNEQFFGPGTRLTVL.

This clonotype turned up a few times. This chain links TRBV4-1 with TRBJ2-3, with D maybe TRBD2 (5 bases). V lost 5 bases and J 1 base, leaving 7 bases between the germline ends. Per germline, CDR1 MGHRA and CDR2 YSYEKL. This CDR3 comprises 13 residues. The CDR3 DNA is TGCGCCAGCAGCAAGGAGGGCACAGATACGCAGTATTTT. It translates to CASSKEGTDTQYF.

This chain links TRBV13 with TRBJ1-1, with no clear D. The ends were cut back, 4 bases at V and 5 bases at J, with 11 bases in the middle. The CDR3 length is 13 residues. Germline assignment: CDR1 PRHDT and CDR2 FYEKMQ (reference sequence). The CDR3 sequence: CASSSDRETEAFF. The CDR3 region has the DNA TGTGCCAGCAGCTCAGACCGGGAGACTGAAGCTTTCTTT.

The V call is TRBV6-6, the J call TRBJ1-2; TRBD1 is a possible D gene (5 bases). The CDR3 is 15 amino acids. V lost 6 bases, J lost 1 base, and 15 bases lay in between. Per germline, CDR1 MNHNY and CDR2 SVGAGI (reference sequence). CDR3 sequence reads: CASSRVRGYNYGYTF. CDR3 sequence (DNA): TGTGCCAGCAGCCGGGTGAGGGGTTATAACTATGGCTACACCTTC.

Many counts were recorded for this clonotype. The CDR3 DNA sequence: TGTGCCAGCTCACCAAACAGGGGCTCCTACGAGCAGTACTTC. It specifies CASSPNRGSYEQYF. The V and J genes are TRBV18 and TRBJ2-7; 7 bases are shared with TRBD1. This CDR3 comprises 14 residues. Trimming at V came to 2 bases and at J to 0 bases, leaving 1 base not matched to a gene. Germline loops: CDR1 KGHSH, CDR2 LQKENI. The full variable domain, its missing parts supplied by reference TRBV18 and TRBJ2-7, is NAGVMQNPRHLVRRRGQEARLRCSPMKGHSHVYWYRQLPEEGLKFMVYLQKENIIDESGMPKERFSAEFPKEGPSILRIQQVVRGDSAAYFCASSPNRGSYEQYFGPGTRLTVT.

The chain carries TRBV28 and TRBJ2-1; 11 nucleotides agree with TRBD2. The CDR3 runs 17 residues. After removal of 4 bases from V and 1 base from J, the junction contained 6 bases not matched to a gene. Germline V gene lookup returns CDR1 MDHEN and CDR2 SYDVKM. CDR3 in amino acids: CASSSRTSGLSYNEQFF. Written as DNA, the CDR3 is TGTGCCAGCAGTTCCAGGACTAGCGGGTTATCCTACAATGAGCAGTTCTTC.

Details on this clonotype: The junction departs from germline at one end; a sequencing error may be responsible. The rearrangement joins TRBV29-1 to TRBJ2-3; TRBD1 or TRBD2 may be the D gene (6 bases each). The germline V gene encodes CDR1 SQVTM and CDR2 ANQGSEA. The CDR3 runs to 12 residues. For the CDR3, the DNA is TGCAACGTTGAGGAGGGGGCAGATACGCAGTATTTT. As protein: CNVEEGADTQYF.

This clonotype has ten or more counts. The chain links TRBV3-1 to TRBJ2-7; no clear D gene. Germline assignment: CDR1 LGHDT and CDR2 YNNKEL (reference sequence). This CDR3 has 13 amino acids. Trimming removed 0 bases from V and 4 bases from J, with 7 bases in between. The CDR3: CASSQDLLYEQYF. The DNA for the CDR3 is TGTGCCAGCAGCCAAGATCTGCTTTACGAGCAGTACTTC.

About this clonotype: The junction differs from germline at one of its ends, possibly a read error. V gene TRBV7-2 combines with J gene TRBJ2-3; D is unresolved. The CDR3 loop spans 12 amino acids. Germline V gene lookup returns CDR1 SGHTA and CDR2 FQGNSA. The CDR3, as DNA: TGTGCCAGCAGCTCCATACCAGATACGCGGTATTTT. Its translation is CASSSIPDTRYF. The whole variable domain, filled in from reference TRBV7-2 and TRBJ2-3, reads GAGVSQSPSNKVTEKGKDVELRCDPISGHTALYWYRQSLGQGLEFLIYFQGNSAPDKSGLPSDRFSAERTGGSVSTLTIQRTQQEDSAVYLCASSSIPDTRYFGPGTRLTVL.

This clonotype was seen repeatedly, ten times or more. The CDR3 DNA reads TGCAGCGTTGAAGGCACTAGCGGATCTAGCACAGATACGCAGTATTTT. Protein product: CSVEGTSGSSTDTQYF. V and J are TRBV29-1 and TRBJ2-3; 8 positions match TRBD2. Germline V gene data show CDR1 as SQVTM and CDR2 as ANQGSEA. Trimming took 1 base from V and 0 from J; bases not matched to a gene: 6. CDR3 length equals 16 residues.

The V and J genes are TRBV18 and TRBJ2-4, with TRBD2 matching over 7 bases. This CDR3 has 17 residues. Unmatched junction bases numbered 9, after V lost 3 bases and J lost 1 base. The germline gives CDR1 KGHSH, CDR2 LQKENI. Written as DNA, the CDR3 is TGTGCCAGCTCACCCCTTACGGGGGAGGGGGCCAAAAACATTCAGTACTTC. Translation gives CASSPLTGEGAKNIQYF.

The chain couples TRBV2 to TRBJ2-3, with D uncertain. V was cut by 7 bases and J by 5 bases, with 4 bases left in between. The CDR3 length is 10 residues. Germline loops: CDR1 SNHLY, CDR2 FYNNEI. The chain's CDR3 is CASTRDTQYF. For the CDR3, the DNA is TGTGCCAGCACCCGAGATACGCAGTATTTT.

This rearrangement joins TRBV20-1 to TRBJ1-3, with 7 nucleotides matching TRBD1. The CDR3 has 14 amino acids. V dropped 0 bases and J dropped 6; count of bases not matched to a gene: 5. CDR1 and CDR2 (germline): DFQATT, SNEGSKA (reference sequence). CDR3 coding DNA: TGCAGTGCTAGAGATGAGGACAGGCTAAACACCATATATTTT. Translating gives CSARDEDRLNTIYF.

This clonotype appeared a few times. CDR3 coding DNA: TGTGCCAGCAGCCAAACCCGGACTAGCAGGGAAAATACGCAGTATTTT. This translates into CASSQTRTSRENTQYF. This chain links TRBV12-3 or TRBV12-4 with TRBJ2-3; 8 bases are a match to TRBD2. Germline trimming cut 6 bases from V and 7 bases from J; bases unmatched to any gene: 15. The CDR3 runs 16 residues.

The chain's CDR3 is CASSSRFLAEIYNEQYF. The CDR3 nucleotides are TGTGCCAGCAGTTCACGTTTCCTAGCAGAGATCTACAATGAGCAGTACTTC. The V and J genes are TRBV6-5 and TRBJ2-1; D possibly corresponds to TRBD2 (5 bases). The J call could be wrong; TRBJ2-7 is a better fit for the DNA end. The CDR3 runs to 17 residues. Looked up from germline, CDR1 is MNHEY and CDR2 is SVGAGI.

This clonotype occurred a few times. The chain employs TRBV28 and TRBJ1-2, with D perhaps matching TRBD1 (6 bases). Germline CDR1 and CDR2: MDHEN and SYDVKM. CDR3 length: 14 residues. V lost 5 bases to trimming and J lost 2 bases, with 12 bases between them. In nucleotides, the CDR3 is TGTGCCAGCAGTAGGGGGGGGGAGAACTATGGCTACACCTTC. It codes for CASSRGGENYGYTF.

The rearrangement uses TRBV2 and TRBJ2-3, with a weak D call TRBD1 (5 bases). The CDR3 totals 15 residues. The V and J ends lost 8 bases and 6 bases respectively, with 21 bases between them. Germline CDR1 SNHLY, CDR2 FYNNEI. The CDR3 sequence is CASEQGATSKDTQYF. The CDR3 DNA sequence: TGTGCCAGCGAGCAAGGGGCGACCAGTAAGGATACGCAGTATTTT.

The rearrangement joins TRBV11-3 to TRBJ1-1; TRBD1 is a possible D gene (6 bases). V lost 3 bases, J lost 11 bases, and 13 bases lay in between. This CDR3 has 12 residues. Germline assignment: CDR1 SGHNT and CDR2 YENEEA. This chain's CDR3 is CASSFETGRAFF. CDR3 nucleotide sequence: TGTGCCAGCAGCTTTGAGACAGGACGGGCTTTCTTT.

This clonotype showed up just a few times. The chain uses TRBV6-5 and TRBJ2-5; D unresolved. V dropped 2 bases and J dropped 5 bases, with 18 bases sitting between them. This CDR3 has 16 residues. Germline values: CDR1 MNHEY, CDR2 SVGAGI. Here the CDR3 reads CASSYPRGSLVETQYF. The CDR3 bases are TGTGCCAGCAGTTACCCCCGAGGATCCCTTGTTGAGACCCAGTACTTC.

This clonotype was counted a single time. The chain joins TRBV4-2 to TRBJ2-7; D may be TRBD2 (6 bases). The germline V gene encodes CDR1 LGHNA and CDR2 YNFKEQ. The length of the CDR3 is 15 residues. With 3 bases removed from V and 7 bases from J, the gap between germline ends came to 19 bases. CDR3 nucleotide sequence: TGTGCCAGCAGCCACCGAGGGACTTCTTTCGGGGAGCAGTACTTC. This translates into CASSHRGTSFGEQYF.